This TCR beta chain was captured in a study of a mutant IDH1 vaccine in newly diagnosed glioma. The time point denotes: week 35, safety follow-up. A 20-mer mutant IDH1 peptide at 300 ug was injected subcutaneously with topical imiquimod. Patients came in for eight vaccinations, in weeks 1, 3, 5, 7, 11, 15, 19 and 23. Clones were read by immunoSEQ multiplex PCR, and TCRdb kept only the in-frame ones, dropping some. The sample has 58,000 or so clones; approximately 87% are singletons. Worth noting for this clone: Its antigen is still unknown.

Germline V gene lookup returns CDR1 MRHNA and CDR2 SNTAGT. CDR3 length equals 13 residues. V was pared by 4 bases and J by 6 bases, with 10 bases between. The sample consisted of PBMCs, taken from a glioma patient whose treatment included an IDH1 peptide vaccine. The receptor was derived from a man between 35 and 55 years old with glioma. The chain has TRBV6-4 and TRBJ1-5; D unclear. DNA for the CDR3: TGTGCCAGCAGTGTGGAGGCCCTTCAGCCCCAGCATTTT. Its protein product is CASSVEALQPQHF.